This TCR beta chain was sequenced for a study of T cells in Graves' hyperthyroidism and ophthalmopathy. Regions amplified from RNA transcripts were the TCR beta CDR3 regions. Primed by the HTBI set, a first-round RT-PCR was run on the TCR CDR3. TCRdb used MiXCR to reprocess the multiplex PCR reads, holding one entry per CDR3 protein. This table has roughly 380,000 distinct CDR3 sequences, about 15% appearing once. The table lists this clonotype with many counts. The TCR comes from a woman aged 60-75 years with Graves' hyperthyroidism. Sequencing was performed on blood.

In nucleotides, the CDR3 is TGTGCCAGCGGGTCGGACAGGGACATCGCGGGAGGGCCGGGCGAGCAGTACTTC. Its translation is CASGSDRDIAGGPGEQYF. The V call is TRBV7-9, the J call TRBJ2-7, with D possibly matching TRBD2 (9 bases). There are 18 residues in the CDR3. Germline V gene sequence: CDR1 SEHNR, CDR2 FQNEAQ (reference sequence). Trimming cost V 8 bases and J 6 bases, with 32 bases left between them.